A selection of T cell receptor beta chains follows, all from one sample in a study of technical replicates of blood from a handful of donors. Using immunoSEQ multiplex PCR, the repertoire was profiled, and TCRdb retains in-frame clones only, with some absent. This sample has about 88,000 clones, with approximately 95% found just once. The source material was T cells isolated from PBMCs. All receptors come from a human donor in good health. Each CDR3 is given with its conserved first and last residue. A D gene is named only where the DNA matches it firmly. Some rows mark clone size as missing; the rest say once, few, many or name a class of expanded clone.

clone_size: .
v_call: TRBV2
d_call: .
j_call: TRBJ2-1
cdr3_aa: CATFRGSSYNEQFF
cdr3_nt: TGTGCCACCTTTCGGGGGAGCTCCTACAATGAGCAGTTCTTC

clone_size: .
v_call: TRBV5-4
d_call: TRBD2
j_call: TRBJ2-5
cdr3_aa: CASSLVTSGKETQYF
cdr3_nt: TGTGCCAGCAGCTTGGTAACTAGCGGGAAAGAGACCCAGTACTTC

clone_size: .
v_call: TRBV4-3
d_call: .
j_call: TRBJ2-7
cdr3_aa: CASSRRKDSIPYEQYF
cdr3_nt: TGCGCCAGCAGCCGACGGAAGGACAGTATACCTTACGAGCAGTACTTC

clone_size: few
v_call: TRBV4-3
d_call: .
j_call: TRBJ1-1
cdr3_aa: CASSQYGGGTEAFF
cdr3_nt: TGCGCCAGCAGCCAATATGGGGGGGGGACTGAAGCTTTCTTT

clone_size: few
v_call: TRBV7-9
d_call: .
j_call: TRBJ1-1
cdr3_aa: CASSFEPNTEAFF
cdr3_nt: TGTGCCAGCAGCTTCGAGCCGAACACTGAAGCTTTCTTT

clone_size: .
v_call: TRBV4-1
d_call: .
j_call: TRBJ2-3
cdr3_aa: CASSPEGLDLDTQYF
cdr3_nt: TGCGCCAGCAGCCCCGAGGGACTCGATCTTGATACGCAGTATTTT

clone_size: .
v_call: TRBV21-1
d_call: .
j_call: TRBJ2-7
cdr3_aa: CASSFRTGLYEQYF
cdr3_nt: TGTGCCAGCAGCTTCCGGACAGGGCTCTACGAGCAGTACTTC

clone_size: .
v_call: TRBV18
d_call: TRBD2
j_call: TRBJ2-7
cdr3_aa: CASRLAGVGEQYF
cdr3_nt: TGTGCCAGTCGCCTAGCGGGAGTTGGCGAGCAGTACTTC

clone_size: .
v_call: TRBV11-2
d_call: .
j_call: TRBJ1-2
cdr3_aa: CASSLHAGNYGYTF
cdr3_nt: TGTGCCAGCAGCTTACACGCGGGGAACTATGGCTACACCTTC

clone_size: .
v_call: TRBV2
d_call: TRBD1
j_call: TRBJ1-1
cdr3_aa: CAGTPPGQGMNTEAFF
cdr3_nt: TGTGCCGGGACCCCCCCAGGACAGGGCATGAACACTGAAGCTTTCTTT

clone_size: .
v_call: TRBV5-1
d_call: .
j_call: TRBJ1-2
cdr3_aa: CASSRDLYGYTF
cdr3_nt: TGCGCCAGCAGCCGGGATCTCTATGGCTACACCTTC

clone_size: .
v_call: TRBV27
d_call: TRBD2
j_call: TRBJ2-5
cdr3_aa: CAISSGRRETQYF
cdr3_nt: TGTGCCATTTCTAGCGGGAGGAGAGAGACCCAGTACTTC

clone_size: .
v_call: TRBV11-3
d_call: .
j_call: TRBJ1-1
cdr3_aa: CASSLSQMRTEAFF
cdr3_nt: TGTGCCAGCAGCTTATCACAGATGCGAACTGAAGCTTTCTTT

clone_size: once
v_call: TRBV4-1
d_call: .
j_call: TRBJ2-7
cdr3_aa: CASNSQGRGEQYF
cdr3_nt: TGCGCCAGCAACTCACAGGGGCGGGGAGAGCAGTACTTC

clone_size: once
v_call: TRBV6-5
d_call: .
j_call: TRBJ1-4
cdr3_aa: CASSKQLNEKLFF
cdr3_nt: TGTGCCAGCAGTAAACAGCTGAATGAAAAACTGTTTTTT

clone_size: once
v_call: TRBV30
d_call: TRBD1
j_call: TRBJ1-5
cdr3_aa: CAWTGTGHEPQHF
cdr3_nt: TGTGCCTGGACCGGGACAGGGCACGAGCCCCAGCATTTT

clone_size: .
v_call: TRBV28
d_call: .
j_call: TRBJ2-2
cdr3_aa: CASSTGSTGELFF
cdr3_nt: TGTGCCAGCAGTACTGGGAGTACCGGGGAGCTGTTTTTT

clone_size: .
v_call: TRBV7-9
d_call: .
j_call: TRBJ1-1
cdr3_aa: CASSPLTPRAFF
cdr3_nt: TGTGCCAGCAGCCCGCTGACCCCGAGGGCTTTCTTT

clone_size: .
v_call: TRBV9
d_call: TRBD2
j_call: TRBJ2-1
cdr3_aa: CASSVGGLAVKGNEQFF
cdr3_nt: TGTGCCAGCAGCGTAGGGGGACTAGCGGTCAAAGGCAATGAGCAGTTCTTC

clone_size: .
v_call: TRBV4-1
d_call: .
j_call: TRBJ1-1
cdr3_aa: CASSQSGAGNTEAFF
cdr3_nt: TGCGCCAGCAGCCAAAGTGGGGCAGGGAACACTGAAGCTTTCTTT

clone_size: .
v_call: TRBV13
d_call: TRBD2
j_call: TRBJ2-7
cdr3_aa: CASSLGLAGSYEQYF
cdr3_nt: TGTGCCAGCAGCTTAGGGCTAGCGGGGTCCTACGAGCAGTACTTC

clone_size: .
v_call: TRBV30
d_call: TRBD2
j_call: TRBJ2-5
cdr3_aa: CAWSVLAGETQYF
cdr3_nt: TGTGCCTGGAGTGTACTAGCGGGAGAGACCCAGTACTTC

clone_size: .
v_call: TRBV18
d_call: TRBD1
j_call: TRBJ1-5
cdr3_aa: CASSQSPGQSSNQPQHF
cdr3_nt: TGTGCCAGCTCGCAGAGTCCGGGACAGAGCTCCAATCAGCCCCAGCATTTT

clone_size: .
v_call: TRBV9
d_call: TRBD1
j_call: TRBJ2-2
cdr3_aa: CASNRGAAGELFF
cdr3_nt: TGTGCCAGCAACAGGGGGGCAGCCGGGGAGCTGTTTTTT

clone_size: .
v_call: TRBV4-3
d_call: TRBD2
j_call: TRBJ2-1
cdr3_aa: CASSQVTSGTEQFF
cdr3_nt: TGCGCCAGCAGCCAAGTGACTAGCGGGACAGAGCAGTTCTTC

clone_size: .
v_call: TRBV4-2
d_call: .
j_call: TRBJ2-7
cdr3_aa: CASAETVRNRYEQYF
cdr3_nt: TGTGCCAGCGCGGAGACCGTAAGGAACCGCTACGAGCAGTACTTC

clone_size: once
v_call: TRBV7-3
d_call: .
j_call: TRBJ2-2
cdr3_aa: CASSLSWAVNTGELFF
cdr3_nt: TGTGCCAGCAGCTTAAGTTGGGCAGTTAACACCGGGGAGCTGTTTTTT

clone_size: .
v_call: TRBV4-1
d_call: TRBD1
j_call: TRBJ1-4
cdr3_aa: CASSQEGGTNEKLFF
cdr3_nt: TGCGCCAGCAGCCAAGAAGGGGGCACAAATGAAAAACTGTTTTTT

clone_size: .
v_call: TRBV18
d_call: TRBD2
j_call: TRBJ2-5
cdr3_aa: CASSPLYPLELAGGGGFQETQYF
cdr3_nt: TGTGCCAGCTCACCACTATACCCCCTCGAACTAGCGGGAGGGGGCGGATTTCAAGAGACCCAGTACTTC

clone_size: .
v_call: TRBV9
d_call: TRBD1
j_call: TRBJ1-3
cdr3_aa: CASSVAPGGISSPIYF
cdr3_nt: TGTGCCAGCAGCGTAGCCCCAGGGGGGATCTCCTCACCCATATATTTT

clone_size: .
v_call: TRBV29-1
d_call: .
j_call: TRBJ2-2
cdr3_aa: CSVVSRGRANTGELFF
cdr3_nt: TGCAGCGTAGTATCCAGGGGTAGGGCAAACACCGGGGAGCTGTTTTTT

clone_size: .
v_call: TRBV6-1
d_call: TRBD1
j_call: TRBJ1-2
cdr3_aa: CASSEKPGTAHGYTF
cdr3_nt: TGTGCCAGCAGTGAAAAACCTGGGACAGCGCATGGCTACACCTTC

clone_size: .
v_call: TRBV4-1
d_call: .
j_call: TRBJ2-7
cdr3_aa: CASSQEGKRGNEQYF
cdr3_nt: TGCGCCAGCAGCCAAGAAGGTAAGCGTGGCAACGAGCAGTACTTC

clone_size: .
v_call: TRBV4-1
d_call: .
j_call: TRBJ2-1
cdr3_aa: CASSRLLSRGENEQFF
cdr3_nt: TGCGCCAGCAGCCGGCTTTTGAGTCGTGGAGAGAATGAGCAGTTCTTC

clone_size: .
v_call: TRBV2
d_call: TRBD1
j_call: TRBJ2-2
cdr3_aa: CASRESQGPNTGELFF
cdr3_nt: TGTGCCAGCAGGGAATCACAGGGGCCGAACACCGGGGAGCTGTTTTTT

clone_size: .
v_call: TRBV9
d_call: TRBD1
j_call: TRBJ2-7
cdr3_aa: CASSERPTGALNSYEQYF
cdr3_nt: TGTGCCAGCAGCGAGCGCCCCACAGGGGCACTAAACTCCTACGAGCAGTACTTC

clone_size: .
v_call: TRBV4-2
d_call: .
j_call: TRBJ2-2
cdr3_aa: CASSQEGGAAGELFF
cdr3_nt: TGTGCCAGCAGCCAAGAGGGGGGGGCGGCCGGGGAGCTGTTTTTT

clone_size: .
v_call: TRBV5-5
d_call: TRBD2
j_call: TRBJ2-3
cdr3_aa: CASSLEPLAGATDTQYF
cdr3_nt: TGTGCCAGCAGCTTGGAACCTCTAGCGGGGGCCACAGATACGCAGTATTTT

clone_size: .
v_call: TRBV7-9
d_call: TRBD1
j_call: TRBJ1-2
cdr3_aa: CASSPGGIGYTF
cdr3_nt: TGTGCCAGCAGCCCAGGGGGGATCGGCTACACCTTC

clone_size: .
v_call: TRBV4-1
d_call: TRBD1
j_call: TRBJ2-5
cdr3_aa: CASSPDRDRGETQYF
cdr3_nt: TGCGCCAGCAGCCCTGACCGGGACAGGGGAGAGACCCAGTACTTC

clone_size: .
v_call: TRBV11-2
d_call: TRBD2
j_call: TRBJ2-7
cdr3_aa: CASSFGLDYEQYF
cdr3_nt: TGTGCCAGCAGCTTTGGACTAGACTACGAGCAGTACTTC

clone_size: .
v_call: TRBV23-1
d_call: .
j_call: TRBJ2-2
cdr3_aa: CASSQPGLSTGELFF
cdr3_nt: TGCGCCAGCAGTCAACCGGGACTTTCAACCGGGGAGCTGTTTTTT

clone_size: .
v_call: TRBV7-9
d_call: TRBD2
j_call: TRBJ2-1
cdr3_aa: CASSFTSGNDNEQFF
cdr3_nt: TGTGCCAGCAGCTTTACTAGCGGGAATGACAATGAGCAGTTCTTC

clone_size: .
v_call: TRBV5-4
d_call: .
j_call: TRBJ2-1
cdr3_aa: CASSITGYEQFF
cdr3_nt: TGTGCCAGCAGCATAACAGGGTATGAGCAGTTCTTC

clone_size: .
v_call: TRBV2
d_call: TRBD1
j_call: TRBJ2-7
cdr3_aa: CASSEPGTAVYEQYF
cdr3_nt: TGTGCCAGCAGTGAACCCGGGACAGCAGTCTACGAGCAGTACTTC

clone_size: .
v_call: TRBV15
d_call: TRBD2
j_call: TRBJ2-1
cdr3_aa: CATSRVRSRGGDEQFF
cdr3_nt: TGTGCCACCAGCAGAGTGAGGTCGCGGGGGGGCGATGAGCAGTTCTTC

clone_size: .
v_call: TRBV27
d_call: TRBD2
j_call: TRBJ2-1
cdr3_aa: CASSNNIAGGRGEQFF
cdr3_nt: TGTGCCAGCTCCAACAACATAGCGGGAGGGCGAGGCGAGCAGTTCTTC

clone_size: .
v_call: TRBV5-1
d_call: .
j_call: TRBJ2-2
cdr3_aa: CASSWGDGFGELFF
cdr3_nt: TGCGCCAGCAGCTGGGGGGACGGATTCGGGGAGCTGTTTTTT

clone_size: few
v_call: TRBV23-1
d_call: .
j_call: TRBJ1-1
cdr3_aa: CASSQSLCTEAFF
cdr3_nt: TGCGCCAGCAGTCAATCCCTTTGCACTGAAGCTTTCTTT

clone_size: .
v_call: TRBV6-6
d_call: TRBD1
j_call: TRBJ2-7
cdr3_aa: CASRGRGLSYEQYF
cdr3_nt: TGTGCCAGCAGGGGCAGGGGGCTCTCCTACGAGCAGTACTTC

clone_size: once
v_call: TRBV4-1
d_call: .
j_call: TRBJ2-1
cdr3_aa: CASSQEARPSDEQFF
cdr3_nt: TGCGCCAGCAGCCAAGAGGCCCGACCAAGCGATGAGCAGTTCTTC

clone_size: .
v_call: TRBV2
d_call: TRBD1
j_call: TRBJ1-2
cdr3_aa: CASGDRLYGYTF
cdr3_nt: TGTGCCAGCGGGGACAGGCTTTATGGCTACACCTTC

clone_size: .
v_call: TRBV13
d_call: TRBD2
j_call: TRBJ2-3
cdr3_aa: CAWLLAGDTDTQYF
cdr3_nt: TGTGCCTGGCTCCTAGCGGGAGATACAGATACGCAGTATTTT